This TCR beta chain was recovered during a study of regulatory T cells in long-lasting Graves disease. About the research overall: To qualify as persistent, Graves' disease required over 5 years of antithyroid drugs with positive TSH receptor antibodies.

In its sample, this clonotype was seen a few times. Its antigen remains unknown. Germline-derived CDR1 and CDR2 are SGHTA and FQGNSA. This CDR3 has 15 residues. Trimming cost V 5 bases and J 4 bases, with 15 bases left between them. The authors built TCR beta libraries using iRepertoire HTBI primers and Arm-PCR of CDR3 regions. One entry per CDR3 protein results from TCRdb running MiXCR on the multiplex PCR reads. This table has some 420,000 distinct CDR3 sequences, 22% appearing once. As for time point: persistent/refractory GD, antithyroid drugs over 5 years with positive TRAb. PBMC-extracted RNA yielded the TCR library. Broader study findings: Persistent disease exhibited a predilection for TRBV28, TRBJ1-2 and TRBJ2-5.

This TCR was recovered from a female donor with Graves disease. This chain joins TRBV7-2 and TRBJ1-3; D is unresolved. Specimen: peripheral blood mononuclear cells (PBMCs), collected when the disease was refractory, from a patient treated with antithyroid drugs. CDR3 sequence reads: CASSLARSGGNTIYF. The CDR3 DNA reads as TGTGCCAGCAGCCTTGCGCGCTCGGGGGGAAACACCATATATTTT. Full variable domain (rest looked up from reference TRBV7-2 and TRBJ1-3): GAGVSQSPSNKVTEKGKDVELRCDPISGHTALYWYRQSLGQGLEFLIYFQGNSAPDKSGLPSDRFSAERTGGSVSTLTIQRTQQEDSAVYLCASSLARSGGNTIYFGEGSWLTVV.